One and the same sample provided the 2 T cell receptor beta chains below, sequenced in a study of T cell responses to AZD1222 COVID-19 vaccine. Some clones are missing from TCRdb's copy, which holds only in-frame ones; the method was immunoSEQ multiplex PCR. The sample has 80,000 to 90,000 clones; over 85% are singletons. The material sequenced was peripheral blood, taken on day 0 of AZD1222 vaccination. These receptors all stem from an adult in good health.

The chain is built from TRBV6-2 or TRBV6-3 and TRBJ2-1, with 8 bases identical to TRBD1. Germline CDR1 reads MNHEY; CDR2 reads SVGEGT. This CDR3 comprises 17 residues. V lost 2 bases to trimming and J lost 8 bases; unmatched junction nucleotides: 14. The CDR3, as DNA: TGTGCCAGCAGTTACCGTGGGACAGGTGGAGAGAGTGATGAGCAGTTCTTC. This sequence encodes CASSYRGTGGESDEQFF.

This clone was detected only once. Mismatch with germline at one junction end may stem from a read error. The chain links TRBV11-2 to TRBJ2-1; the D is unclear. This CDR3 spans 13 amino acids. Germline-derived CDR1 and CDR2 are SGHAT and FQNNGV. This chain's CDR3 is CASSLVQYSEQFF. DNA of the CDR3: TGTGCCAGCAGCTTAGTGCAGTACAGTGAGCAGTTCTTC.